A single count supports the clone carrying this T cell receptor beta chain. Authors' processing steps: Amplified reference gene primers provided the basis for estimating nucleated cell counts. Only in-frame clones appear in the TCRdb table, and some are missing; sequencing was by immunoSEQ multiplex PCR. V and J calls plus clone size are reproduced from that table; the DNA served to infer D and trimming. Seen here are 200,000 to 300,000 clones, approximately 83% observed once, and the top ten hold around 5.5%. The data derive from a study of blood T cell repertoires in COVID-19. At the level of the study: COVID-19 samples from acute and convalescent phases originated in the United States, Italy and Spain. T cells, B-cell-depleted T cells, or PBMCs provided the cDNA or gDNA that served as material.

The CDR3 runs to 15 residues. V lost 6 bases, J lost 4 bases, and 8 bases stayed unmatched. Germline V lookup: CDR1 LGHNA, CDR2 YNFKEQ. V is TRBV4-2 and J is TRBJ2-2; TRBD2 matches 7 bases. Sequencing was done on a sample of peripheral blood. This sequence was found in a human donor in a cohort sampled during active COVID-19. The CDR3 is CASSLAGDSTGELFF. The CDR3 DNA is TGTGCCAGCAGTTTAGCGGGTGACTCCACCGGGGAGCTGTTTTTT.